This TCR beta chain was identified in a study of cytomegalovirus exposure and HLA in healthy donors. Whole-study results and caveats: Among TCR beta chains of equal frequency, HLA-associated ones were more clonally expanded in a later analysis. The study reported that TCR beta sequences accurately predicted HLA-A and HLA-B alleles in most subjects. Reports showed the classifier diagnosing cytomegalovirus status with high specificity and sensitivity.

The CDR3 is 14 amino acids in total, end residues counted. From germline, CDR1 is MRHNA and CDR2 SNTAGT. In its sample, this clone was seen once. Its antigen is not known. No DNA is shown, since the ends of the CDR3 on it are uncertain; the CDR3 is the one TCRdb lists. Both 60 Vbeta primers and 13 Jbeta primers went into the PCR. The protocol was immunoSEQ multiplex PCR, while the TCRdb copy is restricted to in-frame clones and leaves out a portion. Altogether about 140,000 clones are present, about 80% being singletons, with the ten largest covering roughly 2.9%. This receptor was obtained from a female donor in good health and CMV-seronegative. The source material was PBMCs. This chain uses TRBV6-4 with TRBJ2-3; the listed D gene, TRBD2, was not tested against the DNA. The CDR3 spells CASILAVSTDTQYF.